Presented here are 27 T cell receptor beta chains from one specimen sequenced in a study of blood T cells in healthy people across ages. The second PCR ran 7 to 11 cycles with a sample-barcoded 5' primer and J-beta primers. Each CDR3 protein is one row after TCRdb ran MiXCR on the 5' RACE reads. The top ten clones hold under 35% of a sample with hundreds of thousands of distinct CDR3 sequences, 45% to 50% of them seen once. Sequencing used blood. Receptor source: an older woman in good health.

This clonotype was counted once. The chain has TRBV28 and TRBJ1-4; no firm D call. Trimming removed 5 bases from V and 3 bases from J, with 13 bases in between. The length of the CDR3 is 15 residues. Germline lookup yields CDR1 MDHEN and CDR2 SYDVKM. The CDR3 region is CASSLPGSANEKLFF. The CDR3 region has the DNA TGTGCCAGCAGTCTACCGGGATCGGCTAATGAAAAACTGTTTTTT.

This clonotype has a handful of counts. V usage is TRBV6-6 and J usage is TRBJ2-6, with 7 bases aligning to TRBD1. V was pared by 5 bases and J by 0 bases, with 7 bases of the junction left unmatched. CDR1 MNHNY and CDR2 SVGAGI come from the germline V gene (reference sequence). The CDR3 length is 17 residues. The DNA of the CDR3 is TGTGCCAGCAGTCCCGGGACAGCCTTCTCTGGGGCCAACGTCCTGACTTTC. Its translation is CASSPGTAFSGANVLTF.

In its sample, this clonotype was seen a few times. V is TRBV20-1 and J is TRBJ1-1, with no clear D. Deletions cut 6 bases from V and 10 bases from J, with 21 bases between. Germline lookup yields CDR1 DFQATT and CDR2 SNEGSKA (reference sequence). This CDR3 is 13 amino acids long. The chain's CDR3 is CSAEVPAGVGAFF. The CDR3 DNA reads TGCAGTGCGGAGGTGCCCGCCGGAGTGGGAGCTTTCTTT.

The V gene is TRBV20-1, the J gene TRBJ1-2; D unclear. CDR1 is DFQATT, CDR2 SNEGSKA, per germline (reference sequence). V lost 3 bases and J lost 0, with 11 bases in between. The CDR3 runs to 14 residues. The CDR3 loop is CSASFQAPNYGYTF. In DNA form, the CDR3 reads TGCAGTGCTAGTTTCCAGGCTCCTAACTATGGCTACACCTTC.

This clonotype was found many times. The chain combines TRBV12-3 or TRBV12-4 with TRBJ2-7; D uncertain. Trimming removed 7 bases at V and 1 base at J, with 8 bases between. This CDR3 has 12 amino acids. The CDR3 here is CASTDLSYEQYF. The CDR3 DNA follows: TGTGCCAGCACCGACTTATCCTACGAGCAGTACTTC.

This clonotype came up a few times. The chain combines TRBV7-9 with TRBJ2-5; TRBD1 or TRBD2 may be the D gene (5 bases each). The CDR3 length is 14 residues. V was shortened by 6 bases and J by 1 base, with 12 bases between the two germline ends. Looked up from germline, CDR1 is SEHNR and CDR2 is FQNEAQ (reference sequence). The CDR3 DNA is TGTGCCAGCAGTCCGGTGGGACCCCAAGAGACCCAGTACTTC. Protein product: CASSPVGPQETQYF.

This clonotype was recorded once. The chain's CDR3 is CASSQAQGAQTYEQYF. CDR3 nucleotides: TGTGCCAGCAGCCAAGCACAGGGGGCGCAAACCTACGAGCAGTACTTC. The rearrangement joins TRBV6-2 or TRBV6-3 to TRBJ2-7, with TRBD1 matching 9 bases. The germline gives CDR1 MNHEY, CDR2 SVGEGT. This CDR3 region has 16 residues. V was clipped by 6 bases and J by 2 bases; unmatched bases: 11.

The rearrangement uses TRBV20-1 and TRBJ1-6; 8 bases map to TRBD1. This CDR3 comprises 16 residues. Germline-derived CDR1 and CDR2 are DFQATT and SNEGSKA (reference sequence). Trimming removed 2 bases from V and 5 bases from J; junction bases left unmatched: 8. CDR3 sequence reads: CSARIGTTGDNSPLHF. The CDR3 nucleotides are TGCAGTGCTAGAATAGGGACGACAGGGGATAATTCACCCCTCCACTTT.

This clonotype occurred many times. The genes are TRBV29-1 and TRBJ2-7; 11 bases agree with TRBD2. The CDR3 has 17 residues. Losses at the gene ends were 4 bases for V and 6 bases for J; bases not matched to a gene: 17. CDR1 SQVTM and CDR2 ANQGSEA come from the germline V gene. This chain's CDR3 is CSVGGGLSGRAGFEQYF. In DNA, the CDR3 is TGCAGCGTTGGCGGGGGCCTTAGCGGGAGGGCCGGTTTCGAGCAGTACTTC.

The chain is built from TRBV5-1 and TRBJ2-7; maybe TRBD2 (5 bases). The V end lost 0 bases, the J end lost 2 bases, and 12 bases lay between the germline ends. The CDR3 runs 15 residues. CDR1 and CDR2 (germline): SGHRS, YFSETQ. The CDR3 region has the DNA TGCGCCAGCAGCTTGGGAGGGTTTGGGCCCTACGAGCAGTACTTC. Protein product: CASSLGGFGPYEQYF.

The chain employs TRBV20-1 and TRBJ2-7, with 9 bases fitting TRBD2. The germline V gene encodes CDR1 DFQATT and CDR2 SNEGSKA (reference sequence). The CDR3 is made up of 15 amino acids. Unmatched junction bases numbered 9, after V lost 2 bases and J lost 4 bases. The CDR3 nucleotides read TGCAGTGCTAGAAGCCCCGCGGGAGGGATGTACGAGCAGTACTTC. As protein: CSARSPAGGMYEQYF.

This clonotype has just a few counts. This chain links TRBV5-6 with TRBJ1-4; D uncertain. In germline, CDR1 is SGHDT, CDR2 YYEEEE. The ends were cut back, 5 bases at V and 8 bases at J, with 16 bases in the middle. There are 14 residues in the CDR3. CDR3 in amino acids: CASRLRVGDEKLFF. The CDR3 coding sequence is TGTGCCAGCAGACTGAGGGTGGGCGACGAAAAACTGTTTTTT.

The rearrangement joins TRBV15 to TRBJ2-5; TRBD2 agrees at 12 bases. This CDR3 is built from 15 residues. J lost 5 bases, V lost 3 bases, and 4 bases had no gene match. Germline CDR1 LNHNV, CDR2 YYDKDF (reference sequence). The CDR3 DNA follows: TGTGCCACCAGCAGGGGACTAGCGGGCCAGGAGACCCAGTACTTC. Translated, it gives CATSRGLAGQETQYF.

The chain is built from TRBV29-1 and TRBJ2-7, with D maybe TRBD1 (5 bases). The CDR3 loop spans 14 amino acids. V shed 6 bases and J shed 0 bases, with 15 bases lying between them. CDR1 is SQVTM, CDR2 ANQGSEA, per germline. The CDR3 sequence is CSVAQGADSYEQYF. CDR3 bases: TGCAGCGTCGCTCAAGGGGCGGACTCCTACGAGCAGTACTTC.

The chain employs TRBV9 and TRBJ2-5, with D unresolved. The CDR3 totals 14 residues. Germline assignment: CDR1 SGDLS and CDR2 YYNGEE. V was cut by 0 bases and J by 1 base, with 7 bases left in between. The CDR3 loop reads CASSVGATQETQYF. CDR3 coding DNA: TGTGCCAGCAGCGTAGGGGCTACCCAAGAGACCCAGTACTTC.

This chain connects TRBV6-6 to TRBJ1-6; TRBD1 aligns across 7 bases. This CDR3 region has 16 residues. V gave up 2 bases and J gave up 7 bases; unmatched junction bases: 8. Germline-derived CDR1 and CDR2 are MNHNY and SVGAGI (reference sequence). CDR3 coding DNA: TGTGCCAGCAGTTACAGGACAGGACCCACGAATTCACCCCTCCACTTT. It codes for CASSYRTGPTNSPLHF.

This clonotype was picked up a small number of times. V usage is TRBV5-5 and J usage is TRBJ2-7; 9 bases align to TRBD1. V gave up 7 bases and J gave up 2 bases; unmatched junction bases: 4. This CDR3 is 13 amino acids long. Germline V gives CDR1 SGHKS, CDR2 YYEKEE (reference sequence). CDR3 amino acids: CASFGQGPYEQYF. Here the CDR3 DNA reads TGTGCCAGCTTTGGACAGGGGCCCTACGAGCAGTACTTC.

In its sample, this clonotype was seen a few times. The chain joins TRBV29-1 to TRBJ1-5; TRBD1 agrees at 8 bases. The CDR3 loop spans 13 amino acids. The germline gives CDR1 SQVTM, CDR2 ANQGSEA. V was clipped by 6 bases and J by 4 bases; unmatched bases: 5. The CDR3 protein is CSVGDRGNQPQHF. The CDR3 nucleotides read TGCAGCGTCGGAGACAGGGGAAATCAGCCCCAGCATTTT.

In this sample, this clonotype turned up once. For the CDR3, the DNA is TGCAGTGCCCCACCGCGGACAGGGGAAGGCATAGATACGCAGTATTTT. As protein: CSAPPRTGEGIDTQYF. This chain connects TRBV20-1 to TRBJ2-3; TRBD1 agrees at 9 bases. V trimming: 6 bases; J trimming: 5 bases; junction bases outside the gene matches: 15. This CDR3 is 16 amino acids long. Looked up from germline, CDR1 is DFQATT and CDR2 is SNEGSKA (reference sequence).

CDR3 nucleotides: TGTGCCAGCAGCCGCGACACCAATGAGCAGTACTTC. It specifies CASSRDTNEQYF. The rearrangement links TRBV7-2 to TRBJ2-5, with D uncertain. Trimming took off 5 bases at V and 11 bases at J, with 15 bases between the two ends. The CDR3 extends over 12 amino acids. Germline CDR1 reads SGHTA; CDR2 reads FQGNSA.

This clonotype was detected a few times. V usage is TRBV6-5 and J usage is TRBJ2-5; the D gene could be TRBD1 or TRBD2 (5 bases each). The CDR3 spans 16 residues. Trimming shortened V by 0 bases and J by 5 bases, and 16 bases separated the two germline ends. Per germline, CDR1 MNHEY and CDR2 SVGAGI. CDR3 nucleotides: TGTGCCAGCAGTTACTCCGGGGCGGTGGTCGGGGAGACCCAGTACTTC. It encodes CASSYSGAVVGETQYF.

The table lists this clonotype with a few counts. The rearrangement joins TRBV2 to TRBJ2-1, with 12 bases identical to TRBD2. Per the germline V gene, CDR1 is SNHLY and CDR2 is FYNNEI. With V trimmed by 7 bases and J by 9 bases, 13 bases remained unmatched. The CDR3 sequence is 16 residues long. The CDR3 bases are TGTGCCAGCACTCGTCGGACTAGCGGGATAAACCCTGAGCAGTTCTTC. Translation gives CASTRRTSGINPEQFF.

This clonotype was recorded a few times. The rearrangement joins TRBV5-1 to TRBJ1-1, with a weak D call TRBD1 (5 bases). The V and J ends lost 4 bases and 5 bases respectively, with 12 bases between them. The germline CDR1 and CDR2 sequences are SGHRS and YFSETQ. This CDR3 is 13 amino acids long. The DNA for the CDR3 is TGCGCCAGCAGCCGCATGGGGCAGACTGAAGCTTTCTTT. Amino acids: CASSRMGQTEAFF. The full variable domain, its missing parts supplied by reference TRBV5-1 and TRBJ1-1, is KAGVTQTPRYLIKTRGQQVTLSCSPISGHRSVSWYQQTPGQGLQFLFEYFSETQRNKGNFPGRFSGRQFSNSRSEMNVSTLELGDSALYLCASSRMGQTEAFFGQGTRLTVV.

The rearrangement links TRBV12-3 or TRBV12-4 to TRBJ2-7, with TRBD1 matching 9 bases. There are 15 residues in the CDR3. V lost 6 bases, J lost 4 bases, and 10 bases stayed unmatched. CDR3 region: CASSPQGAMAYEQYF. The CDR3 nucleotides read TGTGCCAGCAGCCCACAGGGGGCGATGGCATACGAGCAGTACTTC.

The V gene is TRBV11-3, the J gene TRBJ2-7; either TRBD1 or TRBD2 may fit D (5 bases each). Judging by the DNA end, TRBJ2-5 fits better; the J call may be wrong. The CDR3 consists of 13 residues. Germline loops: CDR1 SGHNT, CDR2 YENEEA. The CDR3 spells CASSRGSKETQYF. The CDR3 DNA reads TGTGCCAGCAGCCGGGGCTCAAAAGAGACCCAGTACTTC.

The genes are TRBV27 and TRBJ1-2; 8 bases are a match to TRBD1. CDR3 length equals 14 residues. The J segment lost 5 bases and the V segment lost 5 bases, leaving 7 bases of the junction unmatched. Germline V gene lookup returns CDR1 MNHEY and CDR2 SMNVEV (reference sequence). The CDR3 DNA reads TGTGCCAGCAGTCCGAGGACAGGGAATTATGGCTACACCTTC. Translating gives CASSPRTGNYGYTF.

The chain carries TRBV25-1 and TRBJ1-1; D remains ambiguous. Between the trimmed V and J ends, which lost 3 bases and 4 bases, there was a span of 12 bases. Germline values: CDR1 MGHDK, CDR2 SYGVNS. This CDR3 has 14 amino acids. Here the CDR3 DNA reads TGTGCCAGCAGTGACTACGGGGTACGCACTGAAGCTTTCTTT. It translates to CASSDYGVRTEAFF.